The 18 T cell receptor beta chains listed next were all sequenced from one sample in a study of T cell responses to AZD1222 COVID-19 vaccine. Only in-frame clones appear in the TCRdb table, and some are missing; sequencing was by immunoSEQ multiplex PCR. The profile shows roughly 70,000 clones, around 90% of them singletons. The source material was peripheral blood, sampled 28 days after the second dose of the MenACWY control vaccine. Every receptor here comes from an adult who received the MenACWY meningococcal vaccine as a control.

The V call is TRBV9, the J call TRBJ2-1; TRBD1 matches at 7 bases. The CDR3 spans 15 residues. From germline, CDR1 is SGDLS and CDR2 YYNGEE. The V gene end was trimmed by 3 bases and the J gene end by 1 base; junction bases not matched to a gene: 4. For the CDR3, the DNA is TGTGCCAGCAGCGAGACAGGGAGTTCCTACAATGAGCAGTTCTTC. Translating it yields CASSETGSSYNEQFF.

This clone was recorded only once. V and J are TRBV5-1 and TRBJ2-1, with D possibly TRBD2 on 5 matching bases. V dropped 0 bases and J dropped 8 bases, with 12 bases sitting between them. This CDR3 spans 14 amino acids. Germline CDR1 reads SGHRS; CDR2 reads YFSETQ. This chain's CDR3 is CASSLVVASDEQFF. The CDR3 region has the DNA TGCGCCAGCAGCTTGGTGGTAGCGTCCGATGAGCAGTTCTTC.

This sequence joins TRBV11-2 and TRBJ1-6; unclear D gene. CDR3 size: 15 residues. Trimming left V 2 bases short and J 9 bases short, with 14 bases between. CDR1 and CDR2 (germline): SGHAT, FQNNGV. CDR3: CASSLSPGGGSPLHF. The CDR3 DNA reads TGTGCCAGCAGCTTATCCCCGGGCGGTGGTTCACCCCTCCACTTT.

This chain links TRBV19 with TRBJ1-1, with 7 nucleotides matching TRBD1. The CDR3 runs to 16 residues. The junction had 14 bases not matched to a gene; V was cut back by 5 bases and J by 5 bases. The V gene's germline CDR1 is LNHDA and CDR2 SQIVND (reference sequence). The CDR3 DNA follows: TGTGCCAGTAGTTTGGGCAGGGGGAGTGTGGGGACTGAAGCTTTCTTT. Protein sequence: CASSLGRGSVGTEAFF.

The chain joins TRBV5-6 to TRBJ2-3, with D tentatively TRBD1 (6 bases). The V gene lost 1 base and the J gene lost 4 bases, with 10 bases spanning the gap. Germline V gene data show CDR1 as SGHDT and CDR2 as YYEEEE. The CDR3 runs 14 residues. Written as DNA, the CDR3 is TGTGCCAGCAGCTTGAGGGGGTGGTCAGATACGCAGTATTTT. It encodes CASSLRGWSDTQYF.

The chain has TRBV3-1 (or the pseudogene TRBV3-2) and TRBJ2-1; D might be TRBD1 or TRBD2, each matching 6 bases. V lost 1 base, J lost 10 bases, and 11 bases lay in between. Germline-derived CDR1 and CDR2 are LGHDT and YNNKEL (reference sequence). The length of the CDR3 is 13 residues. The CDR3 sequence: CASSQVGGGEQFF. CDR3 DNA sequence: TGTGCCAGCAGCCAAGTGGGGGGCGGCGAGCAGTTCTTC.

This chain joins TRBV5-1 and TRBJ1-1; TRBD1 is a possible D gene (6 bases). The CDR3 loop spans 17 amino acids. The V gene's germline CDR1 is SGHRS and CDR2 YFSETQ. Deletions cut 8 bases from V and 0 bases from J, with 23 bases between. CDR3 DNA: TGCGCCAGTCGGACCGGAAATACCGGGGGCATGAACACTGAAGCTTTCTTT. Protein product: CASRTGNTGGMNTEAFF. The variable domain in full, completed from reference TRBV5-1 and TRBJ1-1, reads KAGVTQTPRYLIKTRGQQVTLSCSPISGHRSVSWYQQTPGQGLQFLFEYFSETQRNKGNFPGRFSGRQFSNSRSEMNVSTLELGDSALYLCASRTGNTGGMNTEAFFGQGTRLTVV.

V and J are TRBV24-1 and TRBJ1-4; D gene ambiguous. The V gene lost 7 bases and the J gene lost 8 bases, with 28 bases spanning the gap. CDR1 is KGHDR, CDR2 SFDVKD, per germline. The CDR3 length is 18 residues. The CDR3: CATRGPRNRAAWEEKLFF. The CDR3 region has the DNA TGTGCCACCAGAGGACCCCGCAATCGGGCCGCATGGGAGGAAAAACTGTTTTTT.

The chain links TRBV30 to TRBJ1-2; a possible D gene is TRBD1 (6 bases). Germline values: CDR1 GTSNPN, CDR2 SVGIG (reference sequence). The ends were cut back, 0 bases at V and 4 bases at J, with 12 bases in the middle. The CDR3 spans 14 residues. CDR3 sequence reads: CAWSVKGVSYGYTF. As DNA, the CDR3 is TGTGCCTGGAGTGTAAAGGGGGTGTCCTATGGCTACACCTTC.

The genes are TRBV6-6 and TRBJ2-1; 8 nucleotides line up with TRBD2. The CDR3 runs to 15 residues. CDR1 is MNHNY, CDR2 SVGAGI, per germline (reference sequence). The trim removed 3 bases at V and 8 bases at J, leaving 9 bases unmatched. CDR3 coding DNA: TGTGCCAGCAGTTATCGATTAGCGGGACTAGATGAGCAGTTCTTC. Its translation: CASSYRLAGLDEQFF.

The chain has TRBV19 and TRBJ1-1; weak D call: TRBD1 (5 bases). The CDR3 runs 14 residues. The V gene lost 4 bases and the J gene lost 4 bases, with 13 bases spanning the gap. Germline loops: CDR1 LNHDA, CDR2 SQIVND (reference sequence). This chain's CDR3 is CASSSLGTGTEAFF. The CDR3 bases are TGTGCCAGTAGTAGCTTGGGGACTGGCACTGAAGCTTTCTTT.

This clone was picked up one time. V is TRBV29-1 and J is TRBJ2-1, with D perhaps assigned TRBD1 or TRBD2 (5 bases each). The V and J ends lost 1 base and 8 bases respectively, with 15 bases between them. CDR1 is SQVTM and CDR2 is ANQGSEA in the germline V gene. The length of the CDR3 is 14 residues. CDR3 bases: TGCAGCGTTGAAGGGGGGAAACTAGTCTATGAGCAGTTCTTC. Its protein product is CSVEGGKLVYEQFF.

The V call is TRBV28, the J call TRBJ2-7; 8 bases match TRBD2. The trim removed 3 bases at V and 3 bases at J, leaving 4 bases unmatched. This CDR3 comprises 14 residues. CDR1 MDHEN and CDR2 SYDVKM come from the germline V gene. CDR3 DNA sequence: TGTGCCAGCAGTTTCGGGAGGGCGGTCTACGAGCAGTACTTC. Protein product: CASSFGRAVYEQYF.

The count of this clone is one. This CDR3 is CASSTGLNGEQYF. The CDR3 bases are TGTGCCAGCAGCACCGGCCTGAACGGCGAGCAGTACTTC. V is TRBV7-8 and J is TRBJ2-7; D ambiguous. The CDR3 is 13 amino acids. Germline V gives CDR1 SGHVS, CDR2 FQNEAQ. V lost 5 bases and J 6 bases, leaving 14 bases between the germline ends.

This clone counts as medium-sized. J is TRBJ1-1 and V is TRBV6-5; D is undetermined. Germline CDR1 reads MNHEY; CDR2 reads SVGAGI. The CDR3 runs 13 residues. The V and J ends lost 2 bases and 3 bases respectively, with 7 bases between them. The chain's CDR3 is CASSYQAYTEAFF. The CDR3 DNA reads as TGTGCCAGCAGTTACCAGGCATACACTGAAGCTTTCTTT.

The rearrangement links TRBV2 to TRBJ1-5; D unresolved. This CDR3 has 15 amino acids. Between the trimmed V and J ends, which lost 7 bases and 1 base, there was a span of 14 bases. Germline V lookup: CDR1 SNHLY, CDR2 FYNNEI. The CDR3 loop reads CASTQSGFSNQPQHF. CDR3 coding DNA: TGTGCCAGCACCCAGTCGGGCTTCAGCAATCAGCCCCAGCATTTT. The full variable domain, with the rest looked up from reference TRBV2 and TRBJ1-5, is EPEVTQTPSHQVTQMGQEVILRCVPISNHLYFYWYRQILGQKVEFLVSFYNNEISEKSEIFDDQFSVERPDGSNFTLKIRSTKLEDSAMYFCASTQSGFSNQPQHFGDGTRLSIL.

The V gene is TRBV10-2, the J gene TRBJ1-4; D not certain. From germline, CDR1 is WSHSY and CDR2 SAAADI. The CDR3 runs to 13 residues. V was pared by 9 bases and J by 7 bases, with 15 bases between. In DNA form, the CDR3 reads TGCGCCAGTTCGGTGCAGGCGAGTGAAAAACTGTTTTTT. Translation gives CASSVQASEKLFF.

In its sample, this clone ranks as medium-sized. The rearrangement joins TRBV12-3 or TRBV12-4 to TRBJ1-1; possibly TRBD1 for D (5 bases). The V gene lost 5 bases and the J gene lost 10 bases, with 14 bases spanning the gap. This CDR3 has 12 residues. This CDR3 is CASSPETGGAFF. CDR3 coding DNA: TGTGCCAGCAGTCCAGAAACTGGGGGAGCTTTCTTT.